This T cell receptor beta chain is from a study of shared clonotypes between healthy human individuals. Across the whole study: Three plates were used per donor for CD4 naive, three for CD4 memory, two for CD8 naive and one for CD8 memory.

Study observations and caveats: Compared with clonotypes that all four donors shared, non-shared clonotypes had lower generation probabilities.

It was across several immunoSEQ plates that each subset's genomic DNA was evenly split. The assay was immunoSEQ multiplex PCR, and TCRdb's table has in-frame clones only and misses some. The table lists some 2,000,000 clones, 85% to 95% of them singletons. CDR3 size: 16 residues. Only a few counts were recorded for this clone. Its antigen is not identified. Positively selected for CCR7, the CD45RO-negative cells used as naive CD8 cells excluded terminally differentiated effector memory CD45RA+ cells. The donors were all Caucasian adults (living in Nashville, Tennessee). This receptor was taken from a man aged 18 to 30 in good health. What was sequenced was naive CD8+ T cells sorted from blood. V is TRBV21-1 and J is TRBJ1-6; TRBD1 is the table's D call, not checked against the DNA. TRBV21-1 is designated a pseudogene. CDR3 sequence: CASSKVGTLYNSPLHF. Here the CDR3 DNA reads TGTGCCAGCAGCAAAGTCGGGACACTCTATAATTCACCCCTCCACTTT.